The subject of this entry is one T cell receptor beta chain. TCRdb's copy holds only in-frame clones and misses some; the assay was immunoSEQ multiplex PCR. The repertoire holds approximately 3,700 clones, with roughly 80% as singletons. This sample is drawn from a study of immune evolution from preneoplasia to lung adenocarcinoma. This clonotype was sampled from a person aged 65-85 years with lung adenocarcinoma. Material: FFPE minimally invasive lung adenocarcinoma tissue.

The CDR3: CASSLSPAGRFSNTEAFF. CDR3 DNA: TGTGCCAGCAGCTTATCCCCCGCGGGAAGATTCTCGAACACTGAAGCTTTCTTT. The V call is TRBV7-3, the J call TRBJ1-1, with D unresolved. The CDR3 is made up of 18 amino acids. Germline V gives CDR1 SGHTA, CDR2 FQGTGA. The V end was cut by 2 bases, the J end by 1 base, with 20 bases between. The full variable domain, with the rest looked up from reference TRBV7-3 and TRBJ1-1, is GAGVSQTPSNKVTEKGKYVELRCDPISGHTALYWYRQSLGQGPEFLIYFQGTGAADDSGLPNDRFFAVRPEGSVSTLKIQRTERGDSAVYLCASSLSPAGRFSNTEAFFGQGTRLTVV.